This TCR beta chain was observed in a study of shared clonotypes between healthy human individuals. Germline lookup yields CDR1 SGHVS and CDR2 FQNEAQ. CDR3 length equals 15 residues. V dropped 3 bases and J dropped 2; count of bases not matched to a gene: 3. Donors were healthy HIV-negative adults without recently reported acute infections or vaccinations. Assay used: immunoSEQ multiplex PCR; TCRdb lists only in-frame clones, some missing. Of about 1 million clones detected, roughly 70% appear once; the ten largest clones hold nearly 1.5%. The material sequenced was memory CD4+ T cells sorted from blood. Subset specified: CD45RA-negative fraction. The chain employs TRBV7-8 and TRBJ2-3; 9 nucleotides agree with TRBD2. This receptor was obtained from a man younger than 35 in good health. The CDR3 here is CASSFSGGPTDTQYF. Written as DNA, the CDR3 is TGTGCCAGCAGCTTTAGCGGGGGTCCCACAGATACGCAGTATTTT.